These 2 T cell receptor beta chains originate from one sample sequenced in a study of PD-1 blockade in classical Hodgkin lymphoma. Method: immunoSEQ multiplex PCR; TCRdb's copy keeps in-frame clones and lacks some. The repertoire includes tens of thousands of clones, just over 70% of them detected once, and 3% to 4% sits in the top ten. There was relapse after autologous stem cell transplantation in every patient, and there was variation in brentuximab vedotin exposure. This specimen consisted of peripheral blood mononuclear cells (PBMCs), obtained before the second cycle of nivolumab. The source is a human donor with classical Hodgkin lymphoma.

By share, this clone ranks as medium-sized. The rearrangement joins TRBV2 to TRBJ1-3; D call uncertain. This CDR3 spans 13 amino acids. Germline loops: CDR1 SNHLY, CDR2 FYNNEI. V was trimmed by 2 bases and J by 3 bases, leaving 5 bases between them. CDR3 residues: CASSEYDGNTIYF. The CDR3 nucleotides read TGTGCCAGCAGTGAATACGATGGAAACACCATATATTTT.

CDR3: CASSPGGHGYTF. CDR3 nucleotides: TGTGCCAGCTCACCAGGGGGGCACGGCTACACCTTC. This sequence joins TRBV18 and TRBJ1-2; perhaps TRBD1 as D (6 bases). Per the germline V gene, CDR1 is KGHSH and CDR2 is LQKENI. Deletions cut 2 bases from V and 8 bases from J, with 9 bases between. The CDR3 totals 12 residues.